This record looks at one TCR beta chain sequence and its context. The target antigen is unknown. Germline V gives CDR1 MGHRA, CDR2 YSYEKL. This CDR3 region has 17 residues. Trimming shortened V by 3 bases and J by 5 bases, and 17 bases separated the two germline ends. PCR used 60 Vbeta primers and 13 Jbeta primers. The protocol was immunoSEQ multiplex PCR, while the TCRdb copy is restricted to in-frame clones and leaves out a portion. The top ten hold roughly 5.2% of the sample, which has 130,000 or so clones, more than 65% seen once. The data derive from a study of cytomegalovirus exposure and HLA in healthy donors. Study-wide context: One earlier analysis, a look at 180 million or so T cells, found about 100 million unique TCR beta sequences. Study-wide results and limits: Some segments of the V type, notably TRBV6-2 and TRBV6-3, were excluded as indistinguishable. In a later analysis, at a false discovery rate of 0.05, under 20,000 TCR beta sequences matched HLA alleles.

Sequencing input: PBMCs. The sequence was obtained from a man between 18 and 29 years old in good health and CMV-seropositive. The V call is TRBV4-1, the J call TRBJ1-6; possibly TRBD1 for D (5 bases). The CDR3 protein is CASSQYRTVRNNSPLHF. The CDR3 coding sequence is TGCGCCAGCAGCCAGTACAGGACGGTGAGAAATAATTCACCCCTCCACTTT.